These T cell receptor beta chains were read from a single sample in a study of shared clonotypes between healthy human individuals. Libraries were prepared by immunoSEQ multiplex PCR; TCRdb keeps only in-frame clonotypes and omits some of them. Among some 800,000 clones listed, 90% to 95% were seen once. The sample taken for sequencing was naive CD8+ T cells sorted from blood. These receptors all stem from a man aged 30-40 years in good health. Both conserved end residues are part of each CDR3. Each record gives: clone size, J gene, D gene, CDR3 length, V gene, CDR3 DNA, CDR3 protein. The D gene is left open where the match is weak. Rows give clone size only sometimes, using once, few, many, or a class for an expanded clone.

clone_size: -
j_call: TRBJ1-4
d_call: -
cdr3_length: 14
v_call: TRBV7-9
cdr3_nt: TGTGCCAGCAGCCTGGACTTAGATGATGAAAAACTGTTTTTT
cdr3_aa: CASSLDLDDEKLFF

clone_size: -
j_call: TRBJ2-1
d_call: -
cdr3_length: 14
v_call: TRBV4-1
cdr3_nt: TGCGCCAGCAGCCAACCAGTAGGTTACAATGAGCAGTTCTTC
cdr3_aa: CASSQPVGYNEQFF

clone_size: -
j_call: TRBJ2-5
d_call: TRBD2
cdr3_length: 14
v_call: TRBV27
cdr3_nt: TGTGCCAGCAGTCGCGGGGGGGAGGGGGAGACCCAGTACTTC
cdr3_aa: CASSRGGEGETQYF

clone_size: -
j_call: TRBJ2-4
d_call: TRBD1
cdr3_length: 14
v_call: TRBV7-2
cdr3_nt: TGTGCCAGCAGCTTCGCGGACAGGGGAGGCATTCAGTACTTC
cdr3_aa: CASSFADRGGIQYF

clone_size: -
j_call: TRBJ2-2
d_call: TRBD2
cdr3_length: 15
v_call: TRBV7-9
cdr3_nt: TGTGCCAGCAGCCCCAGCGGGAGGGGCACCGGGGAGCTGTTTTTT
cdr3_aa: CASSPSGRGTGELFF

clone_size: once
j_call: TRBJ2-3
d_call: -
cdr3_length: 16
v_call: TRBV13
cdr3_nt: TGTGCCAGCAGCTTAGGGCAGGGTTCCCTCTCAGATACGCAGTATTTT
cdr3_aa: CASSLGQGSLSDTQYF

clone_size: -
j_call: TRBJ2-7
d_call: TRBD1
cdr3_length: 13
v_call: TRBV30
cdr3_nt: TGTGCCTGTCGGGACAGGGGATCCTACGAGCAGTACTTC
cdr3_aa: CACRDRGSYEQYF

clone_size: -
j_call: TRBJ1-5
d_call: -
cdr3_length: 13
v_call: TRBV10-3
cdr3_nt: TGTGCCATCAGGGGAGAGGGCAATCAGCCCCAGCATTTT
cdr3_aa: CAIRGEGNQPQHF

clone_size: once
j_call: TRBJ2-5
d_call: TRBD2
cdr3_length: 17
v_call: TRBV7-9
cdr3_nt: TGTGCCAGCAGCCTGGGGACTAGCGGGAGACATTTTGAGACCCAGTACTTC
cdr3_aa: CASSLGTSGRHFETQYF

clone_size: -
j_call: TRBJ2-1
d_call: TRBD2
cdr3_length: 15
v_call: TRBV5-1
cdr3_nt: TGCGCCAGCAGCGGTGGGACTAGCGCCTACAATGAGCAGTTCTTC
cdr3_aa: CASSGGTSAYNEQFF

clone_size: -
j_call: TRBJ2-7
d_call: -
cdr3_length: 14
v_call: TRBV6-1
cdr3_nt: TGTGCCAGCAGTGAAGCGATAGGTTCCTACGAGCAGTACTTC
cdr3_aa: CASSEAIGSYEQYF

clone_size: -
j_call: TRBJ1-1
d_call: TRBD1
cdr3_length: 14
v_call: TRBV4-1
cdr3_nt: TGCGCCAGCAGCCAACAGGGGGCGCCGGGTGAAGCTTTCTTT
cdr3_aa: CASSQQGAPGEAFF